The present T cell receptor (beta chain) was sequenced within a study of T cell responses to AZD1222 COVID-19 vaccine. Repertoires were generated with immunoSEQ multiplex PCR, while TCRdb's copy carries only in-frame clones and drops some. Of tens of thousands of clones detected, 80% to 90% appear once; the ten largest clones hold over 5%. A word on this clone: Its specificity is not known.

General observations from the study: CD4 TCRs associated with vaccination spanned spike, dominating at 160-218 and 743-854. The study identified only five or six AZD1222 recipients as seropositive at baseline. White British donors predominated, females outnumbered males, and clonal diversity was possibly underestimated. Two AZD1222 doses significantly raised spike-specific TCR breadth and depth over controls.

The germline V gene has CDR1 MNHEY and CDR2 SVGAGI. CDR3 length: 15 amino acids. The V segment lost 8 bases and the J segment 4 bases; nucleotides outside the gene matches: 11. The clonotype was recovered from an adult who received the AZD1222 COVID-19 vaccine. This sample comprised peripheral blood, obtained 28 days after the second AZD1222 dose. The chain is built from TRBV6-5 and TRBJ1-5; 7 positions match TRBD1. CDR3 DNA: TGTGCCAGCCTAGGGGGGACAGCCGTAAATCAGCCCCAGCATTTT. Protein product: CASLGGTAVNQPQHF.